These T cell receptor beta chains were read from a single sample in a study of T cells in Graves' hyperthyroidism and ophthalmopathy. TCRdb re-called the multiplex PCR reads through MiXCR, storing one row per CDR3 protein. The sample yields about 640,000 distinct CDR3 sequences, less than 25% seen once. The sequenced sample was blood. These receptors all stem from a man aged 30 to 45 with Graves' ophthalmopathy. Each CDR3 is given with its conserved first and last residue. A D gene is named only where the DNA matches it firmly. Some rows mark clone size as missing; the rest say once, few, many or name a class of expanded clone.

-,TRBV24-1,TRBJ2-2,-,TGTGCCACCAGTGATCGCAGCAGGGGGGTGGCCGGGGAGCTGTTTTTT,CATSDRSRGVAGELFF
-,TRBV7-9,TRBJ2-2,few,TGTGCCAGCAGCTTAGCGGGGACCACCGGGGAGCTGTTTTTT,CASSLAGTTGELFF
-,TRBV6-2/TRBV6-3,TRBJ2-7,-,TGTGCCAGCAGTTACATAGCGAGACACTCCTACGAGCAGTACTTC,CASSYIARHSYEQYF
TRBD1,TRBV20-1,TRBJ1-1,many,TGCAGTGCTAGAGATCCCGGGACAGAGAGCACTGAAGCTTTCTTT,CSARDPGTESTEAFF
TRBD1,TRBV7-9,TRBJ2-1,many,TGTGCCAGCAGCCCCGGGACAGGGGGCTCCTACAATGAGCAGTTCTTC,CASSPGTGGSYNEQFF
-,TRBV5-1,TRBJ2-3,few,TGCGCCAGCAGCGGGAGGGACAGAGATACGCAGTATTTT,CASSGRDRDTQYF
TRBD1,TRBV6-1,TRBJ1-6,-,TGTGCCAGCAGCCTCGGGATCGGGACAGTCGGTAGCCTCCACTTT,CASSLGIGTVGSLHF
TRBD1,TRBV7-9,TRBJ2-1,few,TGTGCCAGCAGCTCCCGACAGGGCGTGGACTACAATGAGCAGTTCTTC,CASSSRQGVDYNEQFF
-,TRBV7-8,TRBJ2-7,many,TGTGCCAGCGAATCCGGCTACGAGCAGTACTTC,CASESGYEQYF
-,TRBV7-9,TRBJ2-1,few,TGTGCCAGCAGCTTTATGGGACAAGGGCAGTTCTTC,CASSFMGQGQFF
-,TRBV20-1,TRBJ2-7,many,TGCAGTGCTAGAGATCCCTCGGACGAGATCGAGCAGTACTTC,CSARDPSDEIEQYF
-,TRBV6-1,TRBJ1-6,-,TGTGCCAGCAGTGCAACTCCGGGCAGAAATTCACCCCTCCACTTT,CASSATPGRNSPLHF
TRBD2,TRBV29-1,TRBJ2-1,-,TGCAGCGTTGCCTCCCGACTAGCTAACAATGAGCAGTTCTTC,CSVASRLANNEQFF
-,TRBV5-1,TRBJ1-2,many,TGCGCCAGCAGCTTGGAAGGGACGGACTATGGCTACACCTTC,CASSLEGTDYGYTF
-,TRBV6-1,TRBJ2-7,few,TGTGCCAGCAGTGAAGCACCACGAGCAAGGCTCTTCTACGAGCAGTACTTC,CASSEAPRARLFYEQYF
TRBD1,TRBV28,TRBJ1-2,many,TGTGCCAGCAGGCTAACAGGGGCTAACTATGGCTACACCTTC,CASRLTGANYGYTF
-,TRBV28,TRBJ2-2,once,TGTGCCAGCAGTTTTCAGTCGAACACCGGGGAGCTGTTTTTT,CASSFQSNTGELFF
TRBD2,TRBV29-1,TRBJ2-1,few,TGCAGCGTGACCACTACTAGCGGACGTTACAATGAGCAGTTCTTC,CSVTTTSGRYNEQFF
-,TRBV27,TRBJ1-5,many,TGTGCCAGCAGTCCACAGGGCCGCGGTCAGCCCCAGCATTTT,CASSPQGRGQPQHF
-,TRBV20-1,TRBJ2-7,-,TGCAGTGCTAGAGATAAGAGCTACGAGCAGTACTTC,CSARDKSYEQYF
-,TRBV28,TRBJ2-2,few,TGTGCCAGCAGGAGAAGGGTTGGGGGCACCGGGGAGCTGTTTTTT,CASRRRVGGTGELFF
-,TRBV6-5,TRBJ2-6,few,TGTGCCAGCAGTTACATTACAGGTTCTGGGGCCAACGTCCTGACTTTC,CASSYITGSGANVLTF
-,TRBV10-1,TRBJ2-1,few,TGCGCCAGCAGTGAGTCGAATCGGGCTGAGCAGTTCTTC,CASSESNRAEQFF
-,TRBV6-2/TRBV6-3,TRBJ2-1,-,TGTGCCAGCAGTTACTCGTTACTGAGCTCCTACAATGAGCAGTTCTTC,CASSYSLLSSYNEQFF
-,TRBV7-2,TRBJ1-2,-,TGTGCCAGCAGCACGAGGACAGTTGGGTTCTATGGCTACACCTTC,CASSTRTVGFYGYTF
TRBD1,TRBV5-1,TRBJ2-7,-,TGCGCCAGCACTTATGGAACAGGGGACTCCTACGAGCAGTACTTC,CASTYGTGDSYEQYF
-,TRBV10-3,TRBJ1-6,-,TGTGCCATCAGTGAGACAGCGGATTCACCCCTCCACTTT,CAISETADSPLHF
-,TRBV24-1,TRBJ2-2,few,TGTGCCACCAGTGTCGACAGTACCGGGGAGCTGTTTTTT,CATSVDSTGELFF
TRBD2,TRBV11-2,TRBJ2-5,-,TGTGCCAGCAGCTTAGTAGGGGTAGCGGGATGGCAAGAGACCCAGTACTTC,CASSLVGVAGWQETQYF
-,TRBV29-1,TRBJ2-2,-,TGCAGCGTAAACCCGGGGGGCGTAGGCACCGGGGAGCTGTTTTTT,CSVNPGGVGTGELFF
TRBD2,TRBV11-2,TRBJ2-3,few,TGTGCCAGCAGCTGTAGACTAGCGGGAGGGCCTGGAGATACGCAGTATTTT,CASSCRLAGGPGDTQYF
-,TRBV10-3,TRBJ2-1,-,TGTGCCATCAGTGAGGGGGGGCTCAATGAGCAGTTCTTC,CAISEGGLNEQFF
-,TRBV30,TRBJ2-4,-,TGTGCCTGGAGTGTACTTTCAGGGATCATTCAGTACTTC,CAWSVLSGIIQYF
-,TRBV20-1,TRBJ2-3,-,TGCAGTGCTAGTATCTGGGGCACAGATACGCAGTATTTT,CSASIWGTDTQYF
-,TRBV6-1,TRBJ1-5,-,TGTGCCAGCAGTCAACAGGGAATGGATCAGCCCCAGCATTTT,CASSQQGMDQPQHF
TRBD1,TRBV27,TRBJ2-1,-,TGTGCCAGCAGTTCGCACACACCCTCCGGCAGACAGGGTAATATGTATGAGCAGTTCTTC,CASSSHTPSGRQGNMYEQFF
TRBD2,TRBV2,TRBJ2-2,-,TGTGCCAGCACCGAGTCAGCGGGAGGACGGGGGGAGCTGTTTTTT,CASTESAGGRGELFF
-,TRBV5-1,TRBJ1-1,many,TGCGCCAGCAGCTTGGGTATCGGCACTGAAGCTTTCTTT,CASSLGIGTEAFF
-,TRBV6-1,TRBJ2-1,-,TGTGCCAGCAGCAACGAGTTACGGGGCAATGAGCAGTTCTTC,CASSNELRGNEQFF
-,TRBV10-3,TRBJ2-1,-,TGTGCCATCGACCCTCGGCTGGGAGCCCCGAATGAGCAGTTCTTC,CAIDPRLGAPNEQFF
-,TRBV28,TRBJ2-7,many,TGTGCCAGCAGTTCACCTTTAAGGGAGCAGTACTTC,CASSSPLREQYF
-,TRBV7-2,TRBJ2-4,-,TGTGCCAGCAGCCAAGGGGCCGGCGTCCTAGCCAAAAACATTCAGTACTTC,CASSQGAGVLAKNIQYF
-,TRBV7-2,TRBJ1-5,-,TGTGCCAGCAGCTTAGCCGGTAGTGTCAATCAGCCCCAGCATTTT,CASSLAGSVNQPQHF
-,TRBV6-1,TRBJ2-1,few,TGTGCCAGCAGTGTCCTGGGACTGGAATCCTACAATGAGCAGTTCTTC,CASSVLGLESYNEQFF
TRBD1,TRBV12-3/TRBV12-4,TRBJ2-7,many,TGTGCCAGCAGGCGGACAGGGCGCTCCTACGAGCAGTACTTC,CASRRTGRSYEQYF
-,TRBV7-6,TRBJ2-5,-,TGTGCCAGCAGCTCTAGTACCACCTGGGACAACCAAGAGACCCAGTACTTC,CASSSSTTWDNQETQYF
-,TRBV28,TRBJ2-7,-,TGTGCCAGCAGTCCGGGGCCTAGTTTCACCTACGAGCAGTACTTC,CASSPGPSFTYEQYF
-,TRBV3-1,TRBJ1-2,few,TGTGCCAGCAGCCATTACAGGGCAAGTTCTGGCTACACCTTC,CASSHYRASSGYTF
-,TRBV15,TRBJ2-7,many,TGTGCCACCAGCAGACTTTACCGGGACACCGACTACGAGCAGTACTTC,CATSRLYRDTDYEQYF
TRBD2,TRBV2,TRBJ2-2,-,TGTGCCAGCAGTCCCATGCGGACTAGGAACACCGGGGAGCTGTTTTTT,CASSPMRTRNTGELFF
-,TRBV30,TRBJ1-3,many,TGTGCCTGGAGTTTCGGAACTGGAAACACCATATATTTT,CAWSFGTGNTIYF
-,TRBV5-4,TRBJ1-1,-,TGTGCCAGCAGTTCCGGGACACTAAGTCGACTGACTGAAGCTTTCTTT,CASSSGTLSRLTEAFF
-,TRBV2,TRBJ2-1,many,TGTGCCAGCAAGACAGCTGAGTTTGAGCAGTTCTTC,CASKTAEFEQFF
-,TRBV11-2,TRBJ2-7,many,TGTGCCAGCAGCGAGGCGAACTTTGCCTACGAGCAGTACTTC,CASSEANFAYEQYF
TRBD1,TRBV7-3,TRBJ2-7,few,TGTGCCATCGTACCGGACAGGGATTTCTACGAGCAGTACTTC,CAIVPDRDFYEQYF
-,TRBV6-1,TRBJ2-7,many,TGTGCCAGCGGGAAGTACAATTCGGCCTACGAGCAGTACTTC,CASGKYNSAYEQYF
-,TRBV20-1,TRBJ2-3,-,TGCAGTGCGCAGACCCCTGGCACAGATACGCAGTATTTT,CSAQTPGTDTQYF
-,TRBV9,TRBJ2-3,few,TGTGCCAGCAGCCCTCGACTAGGGAGCACAGATACGCAGTATTTT,CASSPRLGSTDTQYF